Listed here are 32 T cell receptor beta chains from one sample, sequenced in a study of neoadjuvant nivolumab and ipilimumab in lung cancer. Profiling relied on immunoSEQ multiplex PCR, and the TCRdb table lists in-frame clones only, not all of them. The sample carries some 31,000 clones, 92% recorded once. Material: peripheral blood, obtained after neoadjuvant nivolumab, alone or with ipilimumab, at or shortly before surgery. These TCRs come from an adult with non-small cell lung cancer.

This chain links TRBV5-1 with TRBJ1-2, with D perhaps TRBD1 (5 bases). The V and J ends lost 7 bases and 4 bases respectively, with 17 bases between them. The V gene's germline CDR1 is SGHRS and CDR2 YFSETQ. The CDR3 consists of 14 residues. CDR3 amino acids: CASSFDGASYGYTF. The CDR3 DNA reads TGCGCCAGCTCCTTTGACGGGGCGAGCTATGGCTACACCTTC.

This chain joins TRBV29-1 and TRBJ1-2, with a weak D call TRBD1 (5 bases). The CDR3 is 11 residues long. Per germline, CDR1 SQVTM and CDR2 ANQGSEA. Trimming removed 4 bases at V and 8 bases at J, with 11 bases between. The CDR3 DNA reads as TGCAGCGTTGCAGGGCGGACGGGCTACACCTTC. This gives the protein CSVAGRTGYTF.

The chain employs TRBV7-9 and TRBJ2-2, with 8 bases lining up with TRBD2. This CDR3 spans 14 amino acids. V gave up 7 bases and J gave up 3 bases; unmatched junction bases: 4. Looked up from germline, CDR1 is SEHNR and CDR2 is FQNEAQ (reference sequence). For the CDR3, the DNA is TGTGCCAGCAAAGAGCGGGAGCACACCGGGGAGCTGTTTTTT. Amino acids: CASKEREHTGELFF.

The chain carries TRBV7-9 and TRBJ2-5; 7 bases line up with TRBD2. The germline CDR1 and CDR2 sequences are SEHNR and FQNEAQ (reference sequence). J was trimmed by 5 bases and V by 5 bases; bases with no gene match: 8. The CDR3 is made up of 14 amino acids. The CDR3 here is CASSVREDGETQYF. DNA of the CDR3: TGTGCCAGCAGCGTCCGGGAGGACGGGGAGACCCAGTACTTC.

The J gene is TRBJ2-1, the V gene TRBV7-3, with D tentatively TRBD2 (5 bases). This CDR3 comprises 13 residues. The V end lost 3 bases, the J end lost 10 bases, and 13 bases lay between the germline ends. Germline V CDR1 and CDR2: SGHTA, FQGTGA. This chain's CDR3 is CASSFLALGEQFF. As DNA, the CDR3 is TGTGCCAGCAGCTTTCTAGCACTCGGGGAGCAGTTCTTC.

V is TRBV6-1 and J is TRBJ2-7; 8 nucleotides agree with TRBD2. The length of the CDR3 is 15 residues. CDR1 is MNHNS and CDR2 is SASEGT in the germline V gene. V gave up 5 bases and J gave up 2 bases; unmatched junction bases: 8. CDR3 sequence (DNA): TGTGCCAGCAGTTTCCCGGGACTAGGGGCCTACGAGCAGTACTTC. Translation: CASSFPGLGAYEQYF.

This sequence joins TRBV7-8 and TRBJ2-7; possibly TRBD1 for D (6 bases). The CDR3 totals 15 residues. Germline V lookup: CDR1 SGHVS, CDR2 FQNEAQ. Trimming cost V 5 bases and J 7 bases, with 21 bases left between them. The chain's CDR3 is CASSPSRGMVREQYF. CDR3 DNA sequence: TGTGCCAGCAGCCCCTCCAGGGGAATGGTGCGAGAGCAGTACTTC.

The chain couples TRBV5-1 to TRBJ2-2; D is tentatively TRBD1 or TRBD2 (7 bases each). Between the trimmed V and J ends, which lost 4 bases and 6 bases, there was a span of 19 bases. CDR1 and CDR2 (germline): SGHRS, YFSETQ. This CDR3 is 16 amino acids long. The CDR3 loop is CASSPRQGGSPGELFF. The CDR3 DNA sequence: TGCGCCAGCAGCCCCCGACAGGGAGGGTCCCCCGGGGAGCTGTTTTTT.

The chain uses TRBV5-1 and TRBJ1-4, with 9 bases matching TRBD1. The CDR3 totals 14 residues. The V and J ends lost 6 bases and 8 bases, in that order; junction bases with no gene match: 8. CDR1 SGHRS and CDR2 YFSETQ come from the germline V gene. DNA for the CDR3: TGCGCCAGCACCATGGGACAGGGAAACGAAAAACTGTTTTTT. Its translation: CASTMGQGNEKLFF.

V and J are TRBV6-1 and TRBJ1-2; D unresolved. CDR1 and CDR2 (germline): MNHNS, SASEGT. The CDR3 is 13 residues long. Between the trimmed V and J ends, which lost 2 bases and 8 bases, there was a span of 12 bases. DNA for the CDR3: TGTGCCAGCAGTGAAACGGGCAATCGGGGCTACACCTTC. It is translated as CASSETGNRGYTF.

The CDR3 is CASSLEVDEQFF. The DNA of the CDR3 is TGTGCCAGCAGCTTGGAGGTGGACGAGCAGTTCTTC. The chain has TRBV5-4 and TRBJ2-1; D is ambiguous. Per germline, CDR1 SGHNT and CDR2 YYREEE (reference sequence). The CDR3 covers 12 residues. V was cut by 0 bases and J by 10 bases, with 8 bases left in between. Together with reference TRBV5-4 and TRBJ2-1, the CDR3 gives the full variable domain: ETGVTQSPTHLIKTRGQQVTLRCSSQSGHNTVSWYQQALGQGPQFIFQYYREEENGRGNFPPRFSGLQFPNYSSELNVNALELDDSALYLCASSLEVDEQFFGPGTRLTVL.

This chain connects TRBV5-4 to TRBJ2-3; the match to TRBD1 covers 8 bases. In germline, CDR1 is SGHNT, CDR2 YYREEE (reference sequence). V trimming: 3 bases; J trimming: 5 bases; junction bases outside the gene matches: 5. The CDR3 runs to 14 residues. DNA of the CDR3: TGTGCCAGCAGCTACGGACAGGGTCGAGATACGCAGTATTTT. It encodes CASSYGQGRDTQYF. The full variable domain, with the rest looked up from reference TRBV5-4 and TRBJ2-3, is ETGVTQSPTHLIKTRGQQVTLRCSSQSGHNTVSWYQQALGQGPQFIFQYYREEENGRGNFPPRFSGLQFPNYSSELNVNALELDDSALYLCASSYGQGRDTQYFGPGTRLTVL.

The rearrangement joins TRBV29-1 to TRBJ2-7, with D uncertain. Germline values: CDR1 SQVTM, CDR2 ANQGSEA. Trimming left V 6 bases short and J 2 bases short, with 17 bases between. CDR3 length: 14 residues. In nucleotides, the CDR3 is TGCAGCGTAATCCCCCGACCAGGAACCTACGAGCAGTACTTC. Its protein is CSVIPRPGTYEQYF.

The V gene is TRBV5-4, the J gene TRBJ1-1; 8 bases agree with TRBD1. V lost 1 base, J lost 5 bases, and 4 bases stayed unmatched. Germline CDR1 is SGHNT and CDR2 is YYREEE (reference sequence). CDR3 length: 14 amino acids. As DNA, the CDR3 is TGTGCCAGCAGCTTGACAGGGGGAGGGACTGAAGCTTTCTTT. Its translation is CASSLTGGGTEAFF.

This chain connects TRBV7-9 to TRBJ2-3; TRBD1 aligns across 9 bases. The CDR3 runs to 12 residues. After removal of 5 bases from V and 7 bases from J, the junction contained 1 base not matched to a gene. Germline CDR1 is SEHNR and CDR2 is FQNEAQ (reference sequence). CDR3 sequence: CASSGQGYTQYF. The CDR3 DNA follows: TGTGCCAGCAGCGGACAGGGGTATACGCAGTATTTT. The full variable domain, with the rest looked up from reference TRBV7-9 and TRBJ2-3, is DTGVSQNPRHKITKRGQNVTFRCDPISEHNRLYWYRQTLGQGPEFLTYFQNEAQLEKSRLLSDRFSAERPKGSFSTLEIQRTEQGDSAMYLCASSGQGYTQYFGPGTRLTVL.

The chain is built from TRBV7-9 and TRBJ2-4; TRBD2 matches at 7 bases. Germline V CDR1 and CDR2: SEHNR, FQNEAQ (reference sequence). V gave up 7 bases and J gave up 9 bases; unmatched junction bases: 6. The CDR3 runs 12 residues. CDR3 in DNA: TGTGCCAGCACCCCCCCGGGGGGCATTCAGTACTTC. Its protein product is CASTPPGGIQYF.

This chain links TRBV9 with TRBJ2-7, with D unclear. V lost 0 bases to trimming and J lost 2 bases, with 12 bases between them. The germline V gene encodes CDR1 SGDLS and CDR2 YYNGEE. The CDR3 is made up of 15 amino acids. CDR3 nucleotide sequence: TGTGCCAGCAGCGTAGATGGTAGGCGGCCCTACGAGCAGTACTTC. Translated, it gives CASSVDGRRPYEQYF.

V usage is TRBV29-1 and J usage is TRBJ1-1; tentatively, D is TRBD1 (6 bases). Germline V lookup: CDR1 SQVTM, CDR2 ANQGSEA. The CDR3 is made up of 17 amino acids. V was trimmed by 0 bases and J by 4 bases, leaving 21 bases between them. The chain's CDR3 is CSVEDVVGGGDSTEAFF. The CDR3 DNA sequence: TGCAGCGTTGAAGATGTGGTAGGGGGGGGAGACTCCACTGAAGCTTTCTTT.

This clone was observed a few times. This sequence joins TRBV18 and TRBJ2-7; possibly TRBD1 or TRBD2 for D (5 bases each). With 3 bases removed from V and 5 bases from J, the gap between germline ends came to 17 bases. CDR1 is KGHSH, CDR2 LQKENI, per germline. There are 15 residues in the CDR3. This CDR3 reads CASSPPNQGRNEQYF. The CDR3 DNA is TGTGCCAGCTCACCCCCCAACCAGGGACGGAACGAGCAGTACTTC.

The chain combines TRBV6-1 with TRBJ2-3, with 7 nucleotides matching TRBD2. In germline, CDR1 is MNHNS, CDR2 SASEGT. The V gene end was trimmed by 4 bases and the J gene end by 2 bases; junction bases not matched to a gene: 6. There are 15 residues in the CDR3. The CDR3 DNA is TGTGCCAGCAGTGTTGGGAGGGCAGCCACAGATACGCAGTATTTT. Residues: CASSVGRAATDTQYF.

This rearrangement joins TRBV6-5 to TRBJ1-2, with D possibly matching TRBD1 (5 bases). Looked up from germline, CDR1 is MNHEY and CDR2 is SVGAGI. The CDR3 sequence is 16 residues long. V lost 0 bases and J lost 3, with 14 bases in between. The chain's CDR3 is CASSYSETAIYYGYTF. As DNA, the CDR3 is TGTGCCAGCAGTTACTCCGAGACAGCTATTTACTATGGCTACACCTTC.

The chain employs TRBV28 and TRBJ1-2, with 7 bases aligning to TRBD1. The ends lost 5 bases at V and 4 bases at J; junction bases unmatched: 13. CDR1 and CDR2 from the germline V gene are MDHEN and SYDVKM. This CDR3 is built from 16 residues. The CDR3 reads CASSETGRAQIYGYTF. The CDR3 DNA is TGTGCCAGCAGTGAGACAGGGCGCGCCCAAATCTATGGCTACACCTTC.

The chain carries TRBV5-4 and TRBJ2-1; TRBD2 aligns across 14 bases. The CDR3 contains 16 residues. The V gene's germline CDR1 is SGHNT and CDR2 YYREEE (reference sequence). Trimming took 0 bases from V and 6 from J; bases not matched to a gene: 2. CDR3 coding DNA: TGTGCCAGCAGCTTGGCCGGGACTAGCGGGAGCAATGAGCAGTTCTTC. Translated: CASSLAGTSGSNEQFF.

This clone was detected a few times. The chain recombines TRBV10-3 with TRBJ1-5; D gene ambiguous. V was pared by 4 bases and J by 7 bases, with 17 bases between. The CDR3 contains 15 residues. The germline CDR1 and CDR2 sequences are ENHRY and SYGVKD. This CDR3 reads CAISAGIGIEQPQHF. The CDR3 DNA sequence: TGTGCCATCAGTGCGGGTATTGGAATAGAGCAGCCCCAGCATTTT.

A few counts support this clone. CDR3 sequence reads: CASSLGLADNEQFF. CDR3 nucleotides: TGTGCCAGCAGCTTAGGGCTAGCGGACAATGAGCAGTTCTTC. The J gene is TRBJ2-1, the V gene TRBV7-9, with 7 bases matching TRBD2. V lost 1 base to trimming and J lost 5 bases; unmatched junction nucleotides: 2. CDR1 is SEHNR, CDR2 FQNEAQ, per germline (reference sequence). The CDR3 is 14 residues long. Using reference TRBV7-9 and TRBJ2-1 for the parts outside the CDR3, the full variable domain is DTGVSQNPRHKITKRGQNVTFRCDPISEHNRLYWYRQTLGQGPEFLTYFQNEAQLEKSRLLSDRFSAERPKGSFSTLEIQRTEQGDSAMYLCASSLGLADNEQFFGPGTRLTVL.

V is TRBV5-1 and J is TRBJ2-3; TRBD2 agrees at 15 bases. Per the germline V gene, CDR1 is SGHRS and CDR2 is YFSETQ. The V gene end was trimmed by 0 bases and the J gene end by 2 bases; junction bases not matched to a gene: 10. The CDR3 is 20 amino acids. CDR3 protein: CASSLGGLAGGLSFTDTQYF. Written as DNA, the CDR3 is TGCGCCAGCAGCTTGGGTGGACTAGCGGGAGGGCTTTCGTTCACAGATACGCAGTATTTT. Looking up the rest from reference TRBV5-1 and TRBJ2-3 gives the full variable domain: KAGVTQTPRYLIKTRGQQVTLSCSPISGHRSVSWYQQTPGQGLQFLFEYFSETQRNKGNFPGRFSGRQFSNSRSEMNVSTLELGDSALYLCASSLGGLAGGLSFTDTQYFGPGTRLTVL.

The chain recombines TRBV5-1 with TRBJ1-1; D is perhaps TRBD1 (5 bases). The germline V and J ends were trimmed by 7 bases and 5 bases, with 15 bases remaining between them. Looked up from germline, CDR1 is SGHRS and CDR2 is YFSETQ. This CDR3 spans 13 amino acids. The CDR3 DNA reads as TGCGCCAGCGGCGGGGACCCGAGTACTGAAGCTTTCTTT. It translates to CASGGDPSTEAFF.

The V gene is TRBV11-1, the J gene TRBJ2-1; possible D gene TRBD1, 5 bases. The CDR3 sequence is 14 residues long. The germline V and J ends were trimmed by 1 base and 8 bases, with 12 bases remaining between them. Germline CDR1 and CDR2: SGHAT and FQDESV (reference sequence). In DNA form, the CDR3 reads TGTGCCAGCAGCTTAGGTCTCCAGGGTGATGAGCAGTTCTTC. It is translated as CASSLGLQGDEQFF.

The chain uses TRBV5-1 and TRBJ1-4; 8 nucleotides line up with TRBD1. With 3 bases clipped from V and 5 bases from J, the junction kept 6 bases outside the gene matches. The CDR3 is 15 residues long. From germline, CDR1 is SGHRS and CDR2 YFSETQ. The CDR3 region has the DNA TGCGCCAGCAGCTGGGGCCGGGACAGGAATGAAAAACTGTTTTTT. The encoded protein is CASSWGRDRNEKLFF.

V usage is TRBV28 and J usage is TRBJ2-5; D is tentatively TRBD1 or TRBD2 (5 bases each). Trimming cost V 2 bases and J 5 bases, with 12 bases left between them. This CDR3 is 14 amino acids long. The germline V gene has CDR1 MDHEN and CDR2 SYDVKM. The CDR3 nucleotides are TGTGCCAGCAGTTTAGGGGGAAGAGGGGAGACCCAGTACTTC. It translates to CASSLGGRGETQYF.

This rearrangement joins TRBV29-1 to TRBJ1-1, with TRBD1 identical over 9 bases. V dropped 6 bases and J dropped 2; count of bases not matched to a gene: 4. Germline V gives CDR1 SQVTM, CDR2 ANQGSEA. CDR3 length equals 13 residues. The CDR3 reads CSVGGQGNTEAFF. The CDR3, as DNA: TGCAGCGTGGGGGGACAGGGAAACACTGAAGCTTTCTTT. The full variable domain, in which reference TRBV29-1 and TRBJ1-1 provide the parts outside the CDR3, is SAVISQKPSRDICQRGTSLTIQCQVDSQVTMMFWYRQQPGQSLTLIATANQGSEATYESGFVIDKFPISRPNLTFSTLTVSNMSPEDSSIYLCSVGGQGNTEAFFGQGTRLTVV.

V is TRBV5-5 and J is TRBJ2-5; TRBD2 aligns across 11 bases. Germline CDR1 reads SGHKS; CDR2 reads YYEKEE (reference sequence). There are 16 residues in the CDR3. V was pared by 4 bases and J by 5 bases, with 10 bases of the junction left unmatched. CDR3 protein: CASSVLGLAGGETQYF. The CDR3 DNA is TGTGCCAGCAGCGTACTAGGACTAGCGGGCGGGGAGACCCAGTACTTC. The entire variable domain, with the rest obtained from reference TRBV5-5 and TRBJ2-5, is as follows: DAGVTQSPTHLIKTRGQQVTLRCSPISGHKSVSWYQQVLGQGPQFIFQYYEKEERGRGNFPDRFSARQFPNYSSELNVNALLLGDSALYLCASSVLGLAGGETQYFGPGTRLLVL.